The 29 T cell receptor beta chains given below trace back to one sample, sequenced in a study of technical replicates of blood from a handful of donors. TCRdb's copy holds only in-frame clones and misses some; the assay was immunoSEQ multiplex PCR. The sample consists of about 79,000 clones, 80% to 95% of them appearing once. The sequencing input was T cells isolated from PBMCs. These receptors came from a human donor in good health. Some clones in this sample may be carry-over from other donors' samples.

The chain recombines TRBV27 with TRBJ2-1, with 10 bases identical to TRBD1. Germline values: CDR1 MNHEY, CDR2 SMNVEV (reference sequence). The CDR3 runs to 17 residues. Trimming cost V 3 bases and J 7 bases; bases outside gene matches: 12. CDR3 sequence reads: CASSFSGPGQGLNEQFF. In nucleotides, the CDR3 is TGTGCCAGCAGTTTTTCCGGACCGGGACAGGGGTTGAATGAGCAGTTCTTC.

J is TRBJ1-2 and V is TRBV6-5; D possibly corresponds to TRBD1 (6 bases). Trimming removed 8 bases from V and 4 bases from J, with 11 bases in between. The CDR3 has 12 amino acids. Germline-derived CDR1 and CDR2 are MNHEY and SVGAGI. The CDR3 coding sequence is TGTGCCAGCGGGGAGGGGGGCTATGGCTACACCTTC. Translating gives CASGEGGYGYTF.

The chain has TRBV4-3 and TRBJ2-6; TRBD1 matches 10 bases. This CDR3 spans 18 amino acids. V shed 4 bases and J 0 bases; nucleotides not matched to a gene: 6. CDR1 is LGHNA, CDR2 YSLEER, per germline. DNA of the CDR3: TGCGCCAGCAGCCCACAGACAGGGGGCGGCTCTGGGGCCAACGTCCTGACTTTC. It encodes CASSPQTGGGSGANVLTF.

The chain links TRBV6-6 to TRBJ1-4; perhaps TRBD1 as D (6 bases). CDR1 is MNHNY and CDR2 is SVGAGI in the germline V gene (reference sequence). This CDR3 has 14 residues. Trimming shortened V by 8 bases and J by 8 bases, and 18 bases separated the two germline ends. CDR3 DNA: TGTGCCAGCCGTTTATTAGGGGGTCGGGAAAAACTGTTTTTT. As protein: CASRLLGGREKLFF.

This chain connects TRBV6-4 to TRBJ1-1; 10 bases are a match to TRBD1. In germline, CDR1 is MRHNA, CDR2 SNTAGT. Trimming cost V 7 bases and J 8 bases; bases outside gene matches: 10. The CDR3 sequence is 14 residues long. CDR3 protein: CASKPGTGVSEAFF. The CDR3, as DNA: TGTGCCAGCAAGCCCGGGACAGGGGTTTCCGAAGCTTTCTTT.

CDR3 sequence: CASSYTNPGQAEQYF. CDR3 bases: TGTGCCAGCAGTTACACCAATCCGGGACAGGCCGAGCAGTACTTC. The V call is TRBV6-5, the J call TRBJ2-7, with TRBD1 matching over 8 bases. Germline CDR1 MNHEY, CDR2 SVGAGI. V gave up 2 bases and J gave up 6 bases; unmatched junction bases: 9. The CDR3 has 15 amino acids.

This sequence joins TRBV28 and TRBJ1-1, with D possibly being TRBD1 (5 bases). CDR1 MDHEN and CDR2 SYDVKM come from the germline V gene. This CDR3 spans 13 amino acids. V lost 5 bases and J 3 bases, leaving 10 bases between the germline ends. In DNA, the CDR3 is TGTGCCAGCAGTAGACAGTTCTACACTGAAGCTTTCTTT. Amino acid sequence: CASSRQFYTEAFF.

This clone was recorded a few times. The chain employs TRBV11-3 and TRBJ2-5; D might be TRBD1 (6 bases). This CDR3 spans 13 amino acids. Trimming took 8 bases from V and 2 from J, leaving 12 bases between them. Germline V gives CDR1 SGHNT, CDR2 YENEEA. The DNA of the CDR3 is TGTGCCAGCCTAGATAGGGGGCAAGAGACCCAGTACTTC. It specifies CASLDRGQETQYF.

The chain has TRBV6-5 and TRBJ1-2, with no clear D. The germline gives CDR1 MNHEY, CDR2 SVGAGI. V gave up 2 bases and J gave up 7 bases, with 5 bases separating them. The CDR3 runs to 11 residues. In DNA form, the CDR3 reads TGTGCCAGCAGTTACGGGCGTGGCTACACCTTC. This sequence encodes CASSYGRGYTF.

The chain employs TRBV9 and TRBJ2-1, with 10 nucleotides matching TRBD1. The CDR3 loop spans 17 amino acids. J was trimmed by 0 bases and V by 1 base; bases with no gene match: 4. The germline V gene encodes CDR1 SGDLS and CDR2 YYNGEE. The CDR3 sequence is CASSVRDRGLSYNEQFF. The CDR3 DNA is TGTGCCAGCAGCGTAAGGGACAGGGGCCTCTCCTACAATGAGCAGTTCTTC. The entire variable domain, with the rest obtained from reference TRBV9 and TRBJ2-1, is as follows: DSGVTQTPKHLITATGQRVTLRCSPRSGDLSVYWYQQSLDQGLQFLIQYYNGEERAKGNILERFSAQQFPDLHSELNLSSLELGDSALYFCASSVRDRGLSYNEQFFGPGTRLTVL.

A single count supports this clone. The chain has TRBV6-1 and TRBJ1-1; TRBD1 is a possible D gene (5 bases). This CDR3 spans 15 amino acids. V was clipped by 2 bases and J by 5 bases, with 15 bases between them. CDR1 and CDR2 (germline): MNHNS, SASEGT. CDR3 bases: TGTGCCAGCAGTGAACTTAGGGGAATGGGTACTGAAGCTTTCTTT. This encodes CASSELRGMGTEAFF.

This chain uses TRBV11-3 with TRBJ2-6; D possibly corresponds to TRBD1 (6 bases). V was pared by 5 bases and J by 0 bases, with 14 bases between. This CDR3 is 17 amino acids long. Per germline, CDR1 SGHNT and CDR2 YENEEA. The CDR3: CASSPIYRVSGANVLTF. In DNA form, the CDR3 reads TGTGCCAGCAGCCCCATATACAGGGTCTCTGGGGCCAACGTCCTGACTTTC. Combining the CDR3 with reference TRBV11-3 and TRBJ2-6 gives the whole variable domain EAGVVQSPRYKIIEKKQPVAFWCNPISGHNTLYWYLQNLGQGPELLIRYENEEAVDDSQLPKDRFSAERLKGVDSTLKIQPAELGDSAVYLCASSPIYRVSGANVLTFGAGSRLTVL.

V gene TRBV19 combines with J gene TRBJ1-2; 7 bases are a match to TRBD1. The CDR3 extends over 13 amino acids. Germline CDR1 and CDR2: LNHDA and SQIVND (reference sequence). Trimming took 5 bases from V and 5 from J; bases not matched to a gene: 5. The chain's CDR3 is CASSRGQPYGYTF. For the CDR3, the DNA is TGTGCCAGTAGTCGGGGACAGCCTTATGGCTACACCTTC.

The rearrangement links TRBV7-3 to TRBJ2-3; perhaps TRBD1 as D (5 bases). V lost 5 bases and J lost 4, with 13 bases in between. The CDR3 runs to 14 residues. Germline CDR1 is SGHTA and CDR2 is FQGTGA. CDR3 in DNA: TGTGCCAGCAGCGATTCGACAGCTCCAGATACGCAGTATTTT. Encoded protein: CASSDSTAPDTQYF.

The chain carries TRBV28 and TRBJ2-7; 7 bases fit TRBD2. Germline lookup yields CDR1 MDHEN and CDR2 SYDVKM. Losses at the gene ends were 4 bases for V and 6 bases for J; bases not matched to a gene: 12. This CDR3 has 15 amino acids. CDR3 DNA sequence: TGTGCCAGCAGTTCCGTGGCAGCGGGAAAAATCGAGCAGTACTTC. This encodes CASSSVAAGKIEQYF.

The gene calls are TRBV5-1 and TRBJ1-1, with 8 nucleotides matching TRBD1. This CDR3 contains 14 residues. Germline values: CDR1 SGHRS, CDR2 YFSETQ. V was clipped by 10 bases and J by 1 base; unmatched bases: 9. CDR3 sequence (DNA): TGCGCCTCCAACACAGGGGGTGAGAACACTGAAGCTTTCTTT. This sequence encodes CASNTGGENTEAFF.

This clone has only a few counts. This chain uses TRBV5-4 with TRBJ1-1; D remains unclear. Trimming stripped 4 bases from V and 5 bases from J, with 12 bases between. The germline gives CDR1 SGHNT, CDR2 YYREEE (reference sequence). The CDR3 sequence is 13 residues long. CDR3 protein: CASSAREVTEAFF. The CDR3 coding sequence is TGTGCCAGCAGCGCCCGGGAAGTTACTGAAGCTTTCTTT.

CDR3 residues: CAWNLGGANSPLHF. As DNA, the CDR3 is TGTGCCTGGAACCTAGGGGGGGCCAATTCACCCCTCCACTTT. The V call is TRBV30, the J call TRBJ1-6, with D perhaps TRBD1 (6 bases). The ends were cut back, 4 bases at V and 7 bases at J, with 14 bases in the middle. Germline V gene sequence: CDR1 GTSNPN, CDR2 SVGIG (reference sequence). This CDR3 is built from 14 residues.

As to this clone: This CDR3 is also generated by other DNA sequences in the sample. The chain couples TRBV6-5 to TRBJ1-2, with D perhaps matching TRBD1 (6 bases). The CDR3 spans 13 residues. The germline CDR1 and CDR2 sequences are MNHEY and SVGAGI. V dropped 6 bases and J dropped 5 bases, with 13 bases sitting between them. The CDR3 loop reads CASSRQGNYGYTF. CDR3 in DNA: TGTGCCAGCAGCCGGCAGGGGAATTATGGCTACACCTTC.

Written as DNA, the CDR3 is TGCGCCAGCAGATCGGGAACTGAAGCTTTCTTT. Its protein product is CASRSGTEAFF. This chain joins TRBV4-1 and TRBJ1-1; D unresolved. Trimming shortened V by 6 bases and J by 5 bases, and 7 bases separated the two germline ends. Germline V gene data show CDR1 as MGHRA and CDR2 as YSYEKL. The CDR3 is 11 residues long.

In its sample, this clone was seen once. The chain is built from TRBV25-1 and TRBJ2-3, with D possibly TRBD2 on 5 matching bases. CDR3 length: 15 residues. The germline CDR1 and CDR2 sequences are MGHDK and SYGVNS. Trimming cost V 1 base and J 2 bases, with 10 bases left between them. The CDR3, as DNA: TGTGCCAGCAGTGAATTCGGGGATACCACAGATACGCAGTATTTT. It encodes CASSEFGDTTDTQYF.

This clone came up once. This rearrangement joins TRBV9 to TRBJ1-1; weak D call: TRBD1 (5 bases). Trimming stripped 3 bases from V and 0 bases from J, with 12 bases between. Germline CDR1 SGDLS, CDR2 YYNGEE. CDR3 size: 15 residues. CDR3 DNA: TGTGCCAGCAGCGCAGGTGGGGCCCTGAACACTGAAGCTTTCTTT. Encoded protein: CASSAGGALNTEAFF.

The chain has TRBV28 and TRBJ1-1, with 8 nucleotides matching TRBD1. Germline V gene sequence: CDR1 MDHEN, CDR2 SYDVKM. The CDR3 extends over 15 amino acids. V lost 2 bases and J lost 6; bases outside the gene matches: 8. The CDR3 sequence: CASSLIPSTGAEAFF. The CDR3 nucleotides read TGTGCCAGCAGTTTAATCCCATCGACAGGGGCTGAAGCTTTCTTT.

This sequence joins TRBV7-8 and TRBJ2-7; TRBD2 agrees at 9 bases. CDR3 size: 15 residues. V lost 5 bases and J lost 2; bases outside the gene matches: 7. Germline V CDR1 and CDR2: SGHVS, FQNEAQ. For the CDR3, the DNA is TGTGCCAGCAGCACCTTTAGCGGGGGCCCCTACGAGCAGTACTTC. This sequence encodes CASSTFSGGPYEQYF.

To note about this clone: The same CDR3 arises from other DNA sequences in this sample as well. V gene TRBV5-1 combines with J gene TRBJ2-1; 10 bases fit TRBD2. J gave up 4 bases and V 3 bases, and 1 base lay outside the gene matches. The CDR3 totals 14 residues. Germline V gives CDR1 SGHRS, CDR2 YFSETQ. CDR3 coding DNA: TGCGCCAGCAGCTCAGCGGGGGGGTACAATGAGCAGTTCTTC. Its protein product is CASSSAGGYNEQFF.

The table lists this clone with a few counts. CDR3 DNA: TGCGCCAGCAGCTTGGAACCTACGGGACAGGGCATCTATGGGCAGTACTTC. Translation: CASSLEPTGQGIYGQYF. The chain uses TRBV5-1 and TRBJ2-7; 9 bases align to TRBD1. The CDR3 is 17 residues long. From germline, CDR1 is SGHRS and CDR2 YFSETQ. Losses at the gene ends were 0 bases for V and 9 bases for J; bases not matched to a gene: 16.

The rearrangement links TRBV29-1 to TRBJ2-1, with D possibly being TRBD2 (6 bases). V was clipped by 2 bases and J by 7 bases, with 9 bases between them. Germline loops: CDR1 SQVTM, CDR2 ANQGSEA. CDR3 length: 12 amino acids. CDR3 amino acids: CSVELGRNEQFF. Here the CDR3 DNA reads TGCAGCGTTGAACTGGGGAGGAATGAGCAGTTCTTC.

The chain carries TRBV2 and TRBJ2-7; 7 nucleotides match TRBD1. With V trimmed by 10 bases and J by 1 base, 10 bases remained unmatched. This CDR3 region has 14 residues. Germline V gives CDR1 SNHLY, CDR2 FYNNEI. CDR3 loop: CATQITGESYEQYF. For the CDR3, the DNA is TGTGCCACACAAATTACAGGGGAATCCTACGAGCAGTACTTC.

The rearrangement joins TRBV7-2 to TRBJ2-5; 9 bases match TRBD2. In germline, CDR1 is SGHTA, CDR2 FQGNSA. J lost 4 bases, V lost 0 bases, and 0 bases had no gene match. The CDR3 is made up of 14 amino acids. The CDR3 here is CASSLASGRETQYF. For the CDR3, the DNA is TGTGCCAGCAGCTTAGCTAGCGGGAGAGAGACCCAGTACTTC. The complete variable domain, with remaining parts taken from reference TRBV7-2 and TRBJ2-5, reads GAGVSQSPSNKVTEKGKDVELRCDPISGHTALYWYRQSLGQGLEFLIYFQGNSAPDKSGLPSDRFSAERTGGSVSTLTIQRTQQEDSAVYLCASSLASGRETQYFGPGTRLLVL.